The rows below give T cell receptor beta chains drawn from one sample of a study of cytomegalovirus exposure and HLA in healthy donors. Measured with immunoSEQ multiplex PCR; TCRdb has only the in-frame clones, and not every one. Of about 100,000 clones in the sample, about 85% are singletons; the top ten hold approximately 3.9%. The sequenced sample was PBMCs. Receptors originate from a man younger than 40 in good health and CMV-seronegative. CDR3s include the opening cysteine and the closing phenylalanine or tryptophan. Fields, in order: V gene, clone size, J gene, D gene, CDR3 protein, CDR3 DNA. D genes are given only for firm matches. Clone size is shown for a subset of rows, as once, few, many or a class of expanded clone.

v_gene: TRBV6-1
abundance: -
j_gene: TRBJ1-2
d_gene: -
CDR3aa: CASSRGPGYGYTF
CDR3nt: TGTGCCAGCAGCAGGGGTCCCGGCTATGGCTACACCTTC

v_gene: TRBV7-3
abundance: -
j_gene: TRBJ2-3
d_gene: TRBD2
CDR3aa: CASSPGLGPDTQYF
CDR3nt: TGTGCCAGCAGCCCTGGACTAGGCCCAGATACGCAGTATTTT

v_gene: TRBV6-5
abundance: -
j_gene: TRBJ2-7
d_gene: TRBD1
CDR3aa: CASSYSKTGGAYEQYF
CDR3nt: TGTGCCAGCAGTTACTCGAAGACAGGGGGAGCCTACGAGCAGTACTTC

v_gene: TRBV2
abundance: -
j_gene: TRBJ2-7
d_gene: -
CDR3aa: CASTPGVADALYEQYF
CDR3nt: TGTGCCAGCACCCCAGGTGTAGCGGACGCCCTCTACGAGCAGTACTTC

v_gene: TRBV4-1
abundance: -
j_gene: TRBJ2-1
d_gene: -
CDR3aa: CASSQAPPGEQFF
CDR3nt: TGCGCCAGCAGCCAAGCCCCACCGGGTGAGCAGTTCTTC

v_gene: TRBV5-6
abundance: few
j_gene: TRBJ2-5
d_gene: -
CDR3aa: CASSLSRGTLGYF
CDR3nt: TGTGCCAGCAGCTTGTCGCGGGGCACCCTCGGGTACTTC

v_gene: TRBV27
abundance: once
j_gene: TRBJ1-4
d_gene: TRBD1
CDR3aa: CASSSRTGYEKLFF
CDR3nt: TGTGCCAGCAGTTCCCGGACAGGATATGAAAAACTGTTTTTT

v_gene: TRBV9
abundance: -
j_gene: TRBJ2-5
d_gene: -
CDR3aa: CASSVAAGRSLSFETQYF
CDR3nt: TGTGCCAGCAGCGTAGCGGCGGGGCGGAGCTTGAGTTTTGAGACCCAGTACTTC

v_gene: TRBV13
abundance: -
j_gene: TRBJ2-7
d_gene: -
CDR3aa: CASSSSGYEQYF
CDR3nt: TGTGCCAGCAGCTCTAGTGGTTACGAGCAGTACTTC

v_gene: TRBV28
abundance: -
j_gene: TRBJ2-1
d_gene: -
CDR3aa: CASSPLRDFNEQFF
CDR3nt: TGTGCCAGCAGTCCCCTTAGGGACTTCAATGAGCAGTTCTTC

v_gene: TRBV4-1
abundance: -
j_gene: TRBJ2-6
d_gene: -
CDR3aa: CASSQTRGGGSGANVLTF
CDR3nt: TGCGCCAGCAGCCAAACCAGGGGTGGAGGCTCTGGGGCCAACGTCCTGACTTTC

v_gene: TRBV4-1
abundance: -
j_gene: TRBJ1-2
d_gene: TRBD1
CDR3aa: CASMSIGTGGSYTF
CDR3nt: TGCGCCAGCATGTCGATTGGGACAGGGGGAAGCTACACCTTC

v_gene: TRBV9
abundance: -
j_gene: TRBJ2-3
d_gene: -
CDR3aa: CASSVGGGLTSTDTQYF
CDR3nt: TGTGCCAGCAGCGTAGGAGGGGGTCTGACTAGCACAGATACGCAGTATTTT

v_gene: TRBV18
abundance: -
j_gene: TRBJ2-3
d_gene: -
CDR3aa: CASSPKDTQYF
CDR3nt: TGTGCCAGCTCACCCAAAGATACGCAGTATTTT

v_gene: TRBV28
abundance: -
j_gene: TRBJ1-3
d_gene: -
CDR3aa: CASSQTGSGNTIYF
CDR3nt: TGTGCCAGCAGCCAAACAGGATCTGGAAACACCATATATTTT

v_gene: TRBV7-8
abundance: -
j_gene: TRBJ1-3
d_gene: TRBD1
CDR3aa: CALGTGQESDTIYF
CDR3nt: TGTGCCCTGGGGACAGGGCAAGAGTCCGACACCATATATTTT

v_gene: TRBV27
abundance: -
j_gene: TRBJ2-7
d_gene: TRBD1
CDR3aa: CASSPGTGPYEQYF
CDR3nt: TGTGCCAGCAGTCCCGGGACAGGCCCCTACGAGCAGTACTTC

v_gene: TRBV27
abundance: -
j_gene: TRBJ2-5
d_gene: -
CDR3aa: CASSSTEGHLGETQYF
CDR3nt: TGTGCCAGCAGTTCGACAGAGGGACATTTGGGGGAGACCCAGTACTTC

v_gene: TRBV28
abundance: -
j_gene: TRBJ2-5
d_gene: TRBD1
CDR3aa: CAINRGGAQETQYF
CDR3nt: TGTGCCATAAACAGGGGCGGCGCTCAAGAGACCCAGTACTTC

v_gene: TRBV5-1
abundance: -
j_gene: TRBJ1-3
d_gene: -
CDR3aa: CASSLWAAQSGNTIYF
CDR3nt: TGCGCCAGCAGCTTGTGGGCAGCTCAGTCTGGAAACACCATATATTTT

v_gene: TRBV11-2
abundance: -
j_gene: TRBJ1-1
d_gene: TRBD1
CDR3aa: CASSLGQGMHTEAFF
CDR3nt: TGTGCCAGCAGCTTAGGACAGGGAATGCACACTGAAGCTTTCTTT

v_gene: TRBV18
abundance: -
j_gene: TRBJ2-7
d_gene: -
CDR3aa: CASSPQGIYEQYF
CDR3nt: TGTGCCAGCTCACCCCAGGGGATCTACGAGCAGTACTTC

v_gene: TRBV6-4
abundance: few
j_gene: TRBJ2-1
d_gene: TRBD2
CDR3aa: CASSLAGGTYNEQFF
CDR3nt: TGTGCCAGCAGTTTAGCGGGAGGAACCTACAATGAGCAGTTCTTC

v_gene: TRBV19
abundance: -
j_gene: TRBJ1-6
d_gene: -
CDR3aa: CASSILGRGYNSPLHF
CDR3nt: TGTGCCAGTAGTATTCTGGGCAGGGGTTATAATTCACCCCTCCACTTT

v_gene: TRBV4-1
abundance: -
j_gene: TRBJ2-7
d_gene: TRBD1
CDR3aa: CASSQLRTGAYEQYF
CDR3nt: TGCGCCAGCAGCCAACTACGGACAGGGGCCTACGAGCAGTACTTC

v_gene: TRBV9
abundance: few
j_gene: TRBJ2-2
d_gene: TRBD1
CDR3aa: CASSTGQGALRTGELFF
CDR3nt: TGTGCCAGCAGCACGGGACAGGGGGCGCTTAGGACTGGGGAGCTGTTTTTT

v_gene: TRBV9
abundance: -
j_gene: TRBJ1-6
d_gene: -
CDR3aa: CASSVDRNSPLHF
CDR3nt: TGTGCCAGCAGCGTAGACAGAAATTCACCCCTCCACTTT

v_gene: TRBV9
abundance: once
j_gene: TRBJ2-3
d_gene: TRBD2
CDR3aa: CASSGSGRGVDTQYF
CDR3nt: TGTGCCAGCAGCGGAAGCGGGAGAGGAGTAGATACGCAGTATTTT

v_gene: TRBV9
abundance: -
j_gene: TRBJ1-5
d_gene: -
CDR3aa: CASSIQGISNQPQHF
CDR3nt: TGTGCCAGCAGCATTCAGGGGATTAGCAATCAGCCCCAGCATTTT

v_gene: TRBV18
abundance: -
j_gene: TRBJ2-4
d_gene: TRBD2
CDR3aa: CASSPRTSGKGSAAKNIQYF
CDR3nt: TGTGCCAGCTCACCAAGGACTAGCGGGAAGGGTAGTGCGGCCAAAAACATTCAGTACTTC

v_gene: TRBV9
abundance: -
j_gene: TRBJ1-1
d_gene: -
CDR3aa: CASSPRQVPNTEAFF
CDR3nt: TGTGCCAGCAGCCCCCGACAGGTACCGAACACTGAAGCTTTCTTT

v_gene: TRBV28
abundance: -
j_gene: TRBJ2-7
d_gene: TRBD1
CDR3aa: CASSRDRVIDEQYF
CDR3nt: TGTGCCAGCAGCCGGGACAGGGTTATCGACGAGCAGTACTTC

v_gene: TRBV6-1
abundance: -
j_gene: TRBJ1-2
d_gene: -
CDR3aa: CASSGGGPYGYTF
CDR3nt: TGTGCCAGCAGTGGGGGGGGCCCCTATGGCTACACCTTC

v_gene: TRBV27
abundance: -
j_gene: TRBJ2-5
d_gene: TRBD1
CDR3aa: CASSLYYRGDRETQYF
CDR3nt: TGTGCCAGCAGTTTATATTACAGGGGGGATCGAGAGACCCAGTACTTC

v_gene: TRBV30
abundance: few
j_gene: TRBJ2-5
d_gene: TRBD2
CDR3aa: CAWSTSGSTTQYF
CDR3nt: TGTGCCTGGTCAACTAGCGGATCCACGACCCAGTACTTC

v_gene: TRBV18
abundance: once
j_gene: TRBJ1-5
d_gene: -
CDR3aa: CASSRGQPSSNQPQHF
CDR3nt: TGTGCCAGCTCACGAGGACAGCCGTCCAGCAATCAGCCCCAGCATTTT

v_gene: TRBV21-1
abundance: -
j_gene: TRBJ2-2
d_gene: -
CDR3aa: CASSKVDGGATGELFF
CDR3nt: TGTGCCAGCAGCAAAGTTGACGGGGGGGCTACCGGGGAGCTGTTTTTT

v_gene: TRBV4-1
abundance: -
j_gene: TRBJ2-5
d_gene: -
CDR3aa: CASSLITRETQYF
CDR3nt: TGCGCCAGCAGCCTCATTACGCGAGAGACCCAGTACTTC

v_gene: TRBV5-3
abundance: -
j_gene: TRBJ2-3
d_gene: TRBD1
CDR3aa: CARSTDRESRKTSTDTQYF
CDR3nt: TGTGCCAGAAGCACGGACAGGGAGAGCCGTAAAACTAGCACAGATACGCAGTATTTT

v_gene: TRBV28
abundance: -
j_gene: TRBJ2-1
d_gene: TRBD1
CDR3aa: CASSLEGDRVHNEQFF
CDR3nt: TGTGCCAGCAGTTTGGAGGGGGACAGGGTCCACAATGAGCAGTTCTTC

v_gene: TRBV27
abundance: -
j_gene: TRBJ2-7
d_gene: TRBD2
CDR3aa: CASSSQLASYEQYF
CDR3nt: TGTGCCAGCAGTTCCCAACTAGCGAGCTACGAGCAGTACTTC

v_gene: TRBV28
abundance: -
j_gene: TRBJ2-7
d_gene: -
CDR3aa: CASSLPRRGLNEQYF
CDR3nt: TGTGCCAGCAGTCTTCCCCGGAGGGGGCTTAACGAGCAGTACTTC

v_gene: TRBV29-1
abundance: -
j_gene: TRBJ1-1
d_gene: TRBD1
CDR3aa: CSVEIGTAWTEAFF
CDR3nt: TGCAGCGTAGAAATCGGGACAGCCTGGACTGAAGCTTTCTTT

v_gene: TRBV29-1
abundance: once
j_gene: TRBJ2-7
d_gene: -
CDR3aa: CSVGLLARRGEQYF
CDR3nt: TGCAGCGTTGGCTTACTAGCCCGGAGGGGCGAGCAGTACTTC

v_gene: TRBV5-1
abundance: -
j_gene: TRBJ2-1
d_gene: -
CDR3aa: CASSFYLGSSSYNEQFF
CDR3nt: TGCGCCAGCAGCTTTTACCTAGGGAGTAGCTCCTACAATGAGCAGTTCTTC

v_gene: TRBV29-1
abundance: few
j_gene: TRBJ2-2
d_gene: -
CDR3aa: CSVRGGVNTGELFF
CDR3nt: TGCAGCGTTAGAGGGGGAGTGAATACCGGGGAGCTGTTTTTT

v_gene: TRBV13
abundance: -
j_gene: TRBJ2-3
d_gene: TRBD2
CDR3aa: CASSSYLAGGNTDTQYF
CDR3nt: TGTGCCAGCAGCTCTTACCTAGCGGGGGGAAACACAGATACGCAGTATTTT

v_gene: TRBV4-1
abundance: -
j_gene: TRBJ2-3
d_gene: TRBD2
CDR3aa: CASSQGRARGVRTDTQYF
CDR3nt: TGCGCCAGCAGCCAAGGAAGGGCCCGGGGGGTTAGGACAGATACGCAGTATTTT

v_gene: TRBV7-2
abundance: -
j_gene: TRBJ1-1
d_gene: -
CDR3aa: CASSLSPGMNTEAFF
CDR3nt: TGTGCCAGCAGCTTAAGTCCAGGTATGAACACTGAAGCTTTCTTT

v_gene: TRBV5-1
abundance: -
j_gene: TRBJ2-7
d_gene: TRBD1
CDR3aa: CASSRDSTYEQYF
CDR3nt: TGCGCCAGCTCCCGGGACAGCACCTACGAGCAGTACTTC

v_gene: TRBV5-1
abundance: -
j_gene: TRBJ2-7
d_gene: -
CDR3aa: CASSFESAYEQYF
CDR3nt: TGCGCCAGCAGCTTCGAATCTGCCTACGAGCAGTACTTC

v_gene: TRBV28
abundance: -
j_gene: TRBJ1-2
d_gene: -
CDR3aa: CASSSPWTAYGYTF
CDR3nt: TGTGCCAGCAGTTCACCCTGGACAGCGTATGGCTACACCTTC

v_gene: TRBV6-4
abundance: -
j_gene: TRBJ2-3
d_gene: TRBD2
CDR3aa: CASSEAGGITDTQYF
CDR3nt: TGTGCCAGCAGTGAAGCGGGGGGGATCACAGATACGCAGTATTTT

v_gene: TRBV2
abundance: -
j_gene: TRBJ2-7
d_gene: TRBD2
CDR3aa: CAIGTSETQFGEQYF
CDR3nt: TGTGCCATCGGGACTAGCGAAACCCAATTTGGCGAGCAGTACTTC